This T cell receptor beta chain was obtained from a study of cytomegalovirus exposure and HLA in healthy donors. Regarding the study as a whole: The study designated about 160 TCR beta chains cytomegalovirus-associated. In vitro experiments confirmed that three CMV-associated chains were specific for CMV antigens.

PCR used 60 Vbeta primers and 13 Jbeta primers. Measured with immunoSEQ multiplex PCR; TCRdb has only the in-frame clones, and not every one. The table includes about 150,000 clones, nearly 80% detected once. Germline V gene lookup returns CDR1 SGHTA and CDR2 FQGNSA. The CDR3 loop spans 13 amino acids. With 0 bases removed from V and 8 bases from J, the gap between germline ends came to 10 bases. This clone was observed a few times. Its antigen is not known. This chain uses TRBV7-2 with TRBJ1-1; D is undetermined. Specimen: PBMCs. This TCR came from a woman aged 30 to 39 in good health and CMV-seronegative. The CDR3 DNA sequence: TGTGCCAGCAGCTTAGCGCGGACTTCGGAAGCTTTCTTT. Amino acid sequence: CASSLARTSEAFF. Full variable domain (rest looked up from reference TRBV7-2 and TRBJ1-1): GAGVSQSPSNKVTEKGKDVELRCDPISGHTALYWYRQSLGQGLEFLIYFQGNSAPDKSGLPSDRFSAERTGGSVSTLTIQRTQQEDSAVYLCASSLARTSEAFFGQGTRLTVV.